This is a list of T cell receptor beta chains from one sample in a study of PD-1 blockade in classical Hodgkin lymphoma. Produced via immunoSEQ multiplex PCR; TCRdb's table is partial and in-frame only. The table shows 40,000 or so clones, with about three quarters occurring only once. Sequences were derived from peripheral blood mononuclear cells (PBMCs), sampled at baseline. All receptors come from a human donor with classical Hodgkin lymphoma. The CDR3 runs from the conserved cysteine through the conserved F or W. The D gene is left open where the match is weak. The listing skips clone size in some rows; elsewhere it reads once, few, many or a size class.

CDR3aa	CDR3nt	v_gene	abundance	j_gene	d_gene
CASARGGLTDTQYF	TGCGCCAGCGCCCGGGGGGGACTTACAGATACGCAGTATTTT	TRBV5-1	.	TRBJ2-3	TRBD2
CASNAAGGFYEQYF	TGTGCCAGCAACGCCGCGGGGGGCTTCTACGAGCAGTACTTC	TRBV2	.	TRBJ2-7	TRBD2
CASSVGQGRETQYF	TGTGCCAGCAGTGTGGGACAGGGGAGGGAGACCCAGTACTTC	TRBV6-1	.	TRBJ2-5	TRBD1
CASSSRTAHNEQFF	TGCGCCAGCAGCTCCAGGACAGCTCACAATGAGCAGTTCTTC	TRBV5-1	.	TRBJ2-1	.
CASSQDWSGVDTQYF	TGTGCCAGCAGCCAAGATTGGTCCGGGGTAGATACGCAGTATTTT	TRBV4-2	.	TRBJ2-3	.
CASSLSTEPGGYTF	TGTGCCAGCAGTTTATCTACCGAACCGGGGGGCTACACCTTC	TRBV27	.	TRBJ1-2	.
CASSIGARTDTQYF	TGTGCCAGTAGTATTGGGGCGAGGACAGATACGCAGTATTTT	TRBV19	.	TRBJ2-3	.
CASSEVSGGRYEQYF	TGTGCCAGCAGTGAAGTTAGCGGGGGGAGGTACGAGCAGTACTTC	TRBV2	few	TRBJ2-7	TRBD2
CASSETRRGETQYF	TGTGCCAGCAGTGAGACCCGCCGCGGGGAGACCCAGTACTTC	TRBV6-4	.	TRBJ2-5	.
CASSLGANYEQYF	TGCGCCAGCAGCTTGGGGGCGAACTACGAGCAGTACTTC	TRBV5-1	.	TRBJ2-7	.
CASSFQVNPSTDTQYF	TGTGCCAGCAGCTTTCAGGTTAACCCTAGCACAGATACGCAGTATTTT	TRBV5-4	medium-sized	TRBJ2-3	.
CASSFMDSLLPSGNTIYF	TGCGCCAGCAGCTTTATGGACAGCCTACTCCCCTCTGGAAACACCATATATTTT	TRBV5-1	once	TRBJ1-3	.
CASSLIVEPKPYEQYF	TGTGCCAGCAGTTTAATCGTGGAACCTAAGCCCTACGAGCAGTACTTC	TRBV27	once	TRBJ2-7	.
CASRPGRTSYEQYF	TGCGCCAGCAGACCGGGACGGACGTCCTACGAGCAGTACTTC	TRBV10-2	.	TRBJ2-7	.
CATGRIGGAPEQYF	TGCGCCACCGGACGGATCGGGGGAGCTCCCGAGCAGTACTTC	TRBV10-1	.	TRBJ2-7	.
CASTGSEGQPQHF	TGTGCCAGCACAGGCAGCGAGGGCCAGCCCCAGCATTTT	TRBV6-1	.	TRBJ1-5	.
CASSLVWGGPYNEQFF	TGTGCCAGCAGCTTGGTATGGGGGGGCCCATACAATGAGCAGTTCTTC	TRBV5-6	.	TRBJ2-1	.
CASSLGSSYEQYF	TGCGCCAGCAGCTTGGGCAGCTCCTACGAGCAGTACTTC	TRBV5-1	.	TRBJ2-7	.
CATSRAFSGNTIYF	TGTGCCACCAGCAGAGCTTTCTCTGGAAACACCATATATTTT	TRBV15	.	TRBJ1-3	.
CASSVGSALSYEQYF	TGTGCCAGCAGCGTAGGGTCCGCCCTAAGCTACGAGCAGTACTTC	TRBV9	.	TRBJ2-7	.